The present TCR beta chain was sequenced within a study of cytotoxic CD8 clonotypes in ibrutinib-treated CLL. Study outcomes and limitations: Clonotypes that were public were uncommon, and they contracted or stayed stable on treatment. Relative to age-matched healthy donors, clonality at baseline was higher, and it tracked circulating CD8+ T-cell counts.

Generated by immunoSEQ multiplex PCR, the TCRdb table keeps only in-frame clones and is missing some. This sample has roughly 220,000 clones, with roughly three quarters found just once. A remark on this clone: What it binds is not known.

The CDR3 runs to 14 residues. CDR1 SGHVS and CDR2 FQNEAQ come from the germline V gene. Deletions cut 1 base from V and 2 bases from J, with 8 bases between. With cryopreserved PBMCs as the source, roughly 2 micrograms of genomic DNA went to TCR beta libraries. This rearrangement joins TRBV7-8 to TRBJ1-2, with unresolved D. The receptor was isolated from a human donor with chronic lymphocytic leukemia. This specimen was PBMCs, taken after 12 months of ibrutinib treatment. CDR3 loop: CASSLVQWNYGYTF. The DNA of the CDR3 is TGTGCCAGCAGCTTAGTGCAGTGGAACTATGGCTACACCTTC.